This T cell receptor beta chain emerged from a study of cytomegalovirus exposure and HLA in healthy donors. Overall study: In a previous analysis, 110 million or so unique TCR beta sequences were found from some 200 million T cells.

Details on this clone: Its specificity is unknown.

V was clipped by 1 base and J by 6 bases, with 15 bases between them. The CDR3 sequence is 15 residues long. Germline V CDR1 and CDR2: MGHRA, YSYEKL. Study conclusions and caveats: HLA allele associations emerged for about 16,000 TCR beta sequences in a later analysis, at 0.05 false discovery rate.

This PCR relied on a set of 60 Vbeta primers and 13 Jbeta primers. Profiling relied on immunoSEQ multiplex PCR, and the TCRdb table lists in-frame clones only, not all of them. The sample lists some 120,000 clones, roughly 62% seen once, with 1.6% in the top ten. The sequencing input was PBMCs. This sequence joins TRBV4-1 and TRBJ1-2; the D gene is possibly TRBD1 (5 bases). This sequence was found in a man younger than 40 in good health and CMV-seropositive. CDR3 coding DNA: TGCGCCAGCAGCCAAGCGGGACTGAGGCGGGATGGCTACACCTTC. Its protein product is CASSQAGLRRDGYTF.